The rows below give T cell receptor beta chains drawn from one sample of a study of blood T cell repertoires in COVID-19. Sequencing used immunoSEQ multiplex PCR; TCRdb keeps in-frame clones, though not all of them. In the table there are a few hundred thousand clones, around 78% of which are singletons. The sample comprised peripheral blood. The source of these receptors is a man aged 55 to 70 who had recovered from COVID-19. The CDR3 runs from the conserved cysteine through the conserved F or W. Fields, in order: clone size, D gene, V gene, J gene, CDR3 DNA, CDR3 protein. D genes are given only for firm matches. Expanded clones get a size class; other rows say once, few or many, or leave the size out.

clone_size: NA; d_call: TRBD2; v_call: TRBV6-6; j_call: TRBJ2-3; cdr3_nt: TGTGCCAGCAGGGAGACTAGCGGGTCCCACGTGGATACGCAGTATTTT; cdr3_aa: CASRETSGSHVDTQYF
clone_size: NA; d_call: NA; v_call: TRBV6-6; j_call: TRBJ1-1; cdr3_nt: TGTGCCAGCAGTTACTCGATAAGGGGTGGGACTGAAGCTTTCTTT; cdr3_aa: CASSYSIRGGTEAFF
clone_size: NA; d_call: NA; v_call: TRBV6-1; j_call: TRBJ2-1; cdr3_nt: TGTGCCAGCAGTGAGGGGAGCAGGTCCTACAATGAGCAGTTCTTC; cdr3_aa: CASSEGSRSYNEQFF
clone_size: NA; d_call: TRBD1; v_call: TRBV5-1; j_call: TRBJ1-2; cdr3_nt: TGCGCCAGCAGCGTGGGACAGCCGATGGAAGGCTACACCTTC; cdr3_aa: CASSVGQPMEGYTF
clone_size: NA; d_call: NA; v_call: TRBV24-1; j_call: TRBJ2-3; cdr3_nt: TGTGCCACCGCTGACAGTTACACAGATACGCAGTATTTT; cdr3_aa: CATADSYTDTQYF
clone_size: NA; d_call: NA; v_call: TRBV19; j_call: TRBJ2-7; cdr3_nt: TGTGCCAGTAGTATAGGCGCCCACCTATACGAGCAGTACTTC; cdr3_aa: CASSIGAHLYEQYF
clone_size: NA; d_call: TRBD2; v_call: TRBV4-1; j_call: TRBJ2-6; cdr3_nt: TGCGCCAGCAGCCCTATCCGAGCGGGAGCTGGGGCCAACGTCCTGACTTTC; cdr3_aa: CASSPIRAGAGANVLTF
clone_size: NA; d_call: TRBD2; v_call: TRBV5-6; j_call: TRBJ2-7; cdr3_nt: TGTGCCAGCAGCTTAGGGGGACTAGCGGGACTCTCCTACGAGCAGTACTTC; cdr3_aa: CASSLGGLAGLSYEQYF
clone_size: NA; d_call: TRBD1; v_call: TRBV28; j_call: TRBJ1-2; cdr3_nt: TGTGCCAGCAGTGGGTCCGGGACAGGGGGGTTCGGCTACACCTTC; cdr3_aa: CASSGSGTGGFGYTF
clone_size: NA; d_call: TRBD1; v_call: TRBV6-5; j_call: TRBJ2-7; cdr3_nt: TGTGCCAGCTACCGACAGGGTTCGAGAAACGAGCAGTACTTC; cdr3_aa: CASYRQGSRNEQYF
clone_size: NA; d_call: NA; v_call: TRBV4-1; j_call: TRBJ1-4; cdr3_nt: TGCGCCAGCAGCCAAGTTGGGGGCAGGAGTGAAAAACTGTTTTTT; cdr3_aa: CASSQVGGRSEKLFF
clone_size: NA; d_call: TRBD2; v_call: TRBV9; j_call: TRBJ2-3; cdr3_nt: TGTGCCAGCGGGACTAGCGGGACCTACACAGATACGCAGTATTTT; cdr3_aa: CASGTSGTYTDTQYF
clone_size: NA; d_call: TRBD1; v_call: TRBV11-2; j_call: TRBJ2-6; cdr3_nt: TGTGCCAGCAGCCCCGGACAGGGGGTCCCTGGGGCCAACGTCCTGACTTTC; cdr3_aa: CASSPGQGVPGANVLTF
clone_size: NA; d_call: TRBD1; v_call: TRBV27; j_call: TRBJ2-5; cdr3_nt: TGTGCCAGCAGTTTCGGTAACAGGGGACAAGAGACCCAGTACTTC; cdr3_aa: CASSFGNRGQETQYF
clone_size: NA; d_call: TRBD1; v_call: TRBV29-1; j_call: TRBJ1-2; cdr3_nt: TGCAGCGCCCGGGCCGGGACAGCATATGGCTACACCTTC; cdr3_aa: CSARAGTAYGYTF
clone_size: NA; d_call: TRBD2; v_call: TRBV24-1; j_call: TRBJ2-2; cdr3_nt: TGTGCCACCGGAATAGCGGGAGTCGGGGAGCTGTTTTTT; cdr3_aa: CATGIAGVGELFF
clone_size: NA; d_call: NA; v_call: TRBV15; j_call: TRBJ2-7; cdr3_nt: TGTGCCACCAGCCCCACATCGGGATCCTACGAGCAGTACTTC; cdr3_aa: CATSPTSGSYEQYF
clone_size: NA; d_call: NA; v_call: TRBV12-5; j_call: TRBJ1-1; cdr3_nt: TGTGCTAGTGGTTTTGACCTTCGGGGGATCACTGAAGCTTTCTTT; cdr3_aa: CASGFDLRGITEAFF
clone_size: NA; d_call: NA; v_call: TRBV6-6; j_call: TRBJ1-4; cdr3_nt: TGTGCCAGCAGATACGCCGGGAGCGGAGGGGAAAAACTGTTTTTT; cdr3_aa: CASRYAGSGGEKLFF
clone_size: NA; d_call: NA; v_call: TRBV6-6; j_call: TRBJ1-5; cdr3_nt: TGTGCCAGAAGGAATAACGGAGGCAATCAGCCCCAGCATTTT; cdr3_aa: CARRNNGGNQPQHF
clone_size: NA; d_call: NA; v_call: TRBV7-9; j_call: TRBJ1-1; cdr3_nt: TGTGCCAGCAGCTTAGATGGGGGGACTGAAGCTTTCTTT; cdr3_aa: CASSLDGGTEAFF
clone_size: many; d_call: NA; v_call: TRBV30; j_call: TRBJ1-6; cdr3_nt: TGTGCCTGGAGTGTACCCGGTAATTCACCCCTCCACTTT; cdr3_aa: CAWSVPGNSPLHF
clone_size: NA; d_call: TRBD2; v_call: TRBV27; j_call: TRBJ2-1; cdr3_nt: TGTGCCAGCCGATTAGCGGGAGCGAACAATGAGCAGTTCTTC; cdr3_aa: CASRLAGANNEQFF
clone_size: NA; d_call: NA; v_call: TRBV5-1; j_call: TRBJ2-1; cdr3_nt: TGCGCCAGCAGCTTCGATATCGGTGAGCAGTTCTTC; cdr3_aa: CASSFDIGEQFF
clone_size: NA; d_call: TRBD1; v_call: TRBV9; j_call: TRBJ2-5; cdr3_nt: TGTGCCAGCAGCGTAGCCGGGACAGTAGTCAGGGAGACCCAGTACTTC; cdr3_aa: CASSVAGTVVRETQYF
clone_size: NA; d_call: TRBD1; v_call: TRBV5-1; j_call: TRBJ1-1; cdr3_nt: TGCGCCAGCAGCCGGCGGGGACAGGGGGGAGTTATGAACACTGAAGCTTTCTTT; cdr3_aa: CASSRRGQGGVMNTEAFF
clone_size: NA; d_call: TRBD1; v_call: TRBV18; j_call: TRBJ2-7; cdr3_nt: TGTGCCAGCTCACCATCGGTGCAGGGGGCGATTTACGAGCAGTACTTC; cdr3_aa: CASSPSVQGAIYEQYF
clone_size: NA; d_call: NA; v_call: TRBV30; j_call: TRBJ2-3; cdr3_nt: TGTGCCTGGAGTGAGCCTCGAGATACGCAGTATTTT; cdr3_aa: CAWSEPRDTQYF
clone_size: NA; d_call: NA; v_call: TRBV5-4; j_call: TRBJ1-1; cdr3_nt: TGTGCCAGCAGCCCCGCGGGGGGGCCCGAAGCTTTCTTT; cdr3_aa: CASSPAGGPEAFF
clone_size: NA; d_call: NA; v_call: TRBV6-5; j_call: TRBJ2-1; cdr3_nt: TGTGCCAGCAGTTACGGGGGGGCTAGAAATGAGCAGTTCTTC; cdr3_aa: CASSYGGARNEQFF
clone_size: few; d_call: NA; v_call: TRBV7-6; j_call: TRBJ2-7; cdr3_nt: TGTGCCAGCAGCTTGATTGGCGGGGATAGCTACGAGCAGTACTTC; cdr3_aa: CASSLIGGDSYEQYF
clone_size: medium-sized; d_call: NA; v_call: TRBV25-1; j_call: TRBJ2-2; cdr3_nt: TGTGCCAGCAGCAACGAGAGGCCCACCGGGGAGCTGTTTTTT; cdr3_aa: CASSNERPTGELFF
clone_size: NA; d_call: TRBD1; v_call: TRBV18; j_call: TRBJ1-1; cdr3_nt: TGTGCCAGCTCACTCCCTGGACAGGGGGGACCCCTGAACACTGAAGCTTTCTTT; cdr3_aa: CASSLPGQGGPLNTEAFF
clone_size: NA; d_call: NA; v_call: TRBV18; j_call: TRBJ2-3; cdr3_nt: TGTGCCAGCTCAGCAAACCAGGGGAAAGATACGCAGTATTTT; cdr3_aa: CASSANQGKDTQYF
clone_size: few; d_call: NA; v_call: TRBV28; j_call: TRBJ2-3; cdr3_nt: TGTGCCAGCAGTACTCCGCACCTCGGACTCCGGGCGGCCACAGATACGCAGTATTTT; cdr3_aa: CASSTPHLGLRAATDTQYF
clone_size: NA; d_call: NA; v_call: TRBV5-1; j_call: TRBJ2-3; cdr3_nt: TGCGCCAGCAGCCCCCGCGTTTCGGGCACAGATACGCAGTATTTT; cdr3_aa: CASSPRVSGTDTQYF
clone_size: NA; d_call: NA; v_call: TRBV18; j_call: TRBJ1-5; cdr3_nt: TGTGCCAGCTCACCAATCGTCGCGGGTAGCAATCAGCCCCAGCATTTT; cdr3_aa: CASSPIVAGSNQPQHF
clone_size: NA; d_call: TRBD1; v_call: TRBV28; j_call: TRBJ2-5; cdr3_nt: TGTGCCAGCAGTTTAGGCAGGACAGGGGTTAAAGAGACCCAGTACTTC; cdr3_aa: CASSLGRTGVKETQYF
clone_size: NA; d_call: NA; v_call: TRBV30; j_call: TRBJ2-1; cdr3_nt: TGTGCCTGGAGACAGGGCTACAATGAGCAGTTCTTC; cdr3_aa: CAWRQGYNEQFF
clone_size: NA; d_call: TRBD2; v_call: TRBV6-2/TRBV6-3; j_call: TRBJ2-1; cdr3_nt: TGTGCCAGCAGTTCGAGAATAGCGGGGTACAATGAGCAGTTCTTC; cdr3_aa: CASSSRIAGYNEQFF
clone_size: once; d_call: NA; v_call: TRBV28; j_call: TRBJ2-7; cdr3_nt: TGTGCCAGCAGTCACACCTACGAGCAGTACTTC; cdr3_aa: CASSHTYEQYF
clone_size: NA; d_call: TRBD1; v_call: TRBV3-1/TRBV3-2; j_call: TRBJ2-3; cdr3_nt: TGTGCCAGCAGCAGTCAGGGGACAGGGGGCGAGAGGACAGATACGCAGTATTTT; cdr3_aa: CASSSQGTGGERTDTQYF